This T cell receptor beta chain was observed in a study of T cells in Graves' hyperthyroidism and ophthalmopathy. In the study overall: Once the initial diagnosis was made, peripheral blood was obtained before any treatment.

Patients counted as stable if ophthalmopathy did not develop within 18 months. Any patient presenting with uncontrolled infection, other autoimmune disease, pregnancy or lactation was left out. Diagnoses rested on clinical symptoms, serum thyroxine and TRAb, thyroid ultrasound and orbital computed tomography. The CDR3 regions of TCR beta were amplified from RNA transcripts. With the HTBI primer set, the TCR CDR3 went through a first round of RT-PCR. Using its own MiXCR run on the multiplex PCR reads, TCRdb lists one record per CDR3 protein. This table has a few hundred thousand distinct CDR3 sequences, roughly 15% appearing once. V shed 7 bases and J shed 1 base, with 12 bases lying between them. This CDR3 is 13 amino acids long. Germline V gene sequence: CDR1 SGDLS, CDR2 YYNGEE. For this clonotype: This may be a read error: a much more frequent sequence differs by one nucleotide.

The chain employs TRBV9 and TRBJ2-7; D remains ambiguous. This TCR was sampled from a woman between 18 and 29 years old with Graves' hyperthyroidism. Sequenced input: blood. The CDR3, as DNA: TGTGCCAGCGGCCGAGCTTATTCCTACGAGCAGTACTTC. Translating it yields CASGRAYSYEQYF.